This passage covers 26 T cell receptor beta chains from one sample sequenced in a study of tumor-infiltrating lymphocytes in glioblastoma multiforme. TCR beta libraries were built from RNA through three nested multiplex PCR rounds using modified ARM-PCR. A single record per CDR3 protein comes from TCRdb applying MiXCR to the multiplex PCR reads. The sample lists 13,000 or so distinct CDR3 sequences; approximately 70% were seen once. Sequenced input: brain tumor tissue. These receptors were taken from a male donor with glioblastoma.

About this clonotype itself: The CDR3 ends on some other residue instead of the conserved phenylalanine or tryptophan, so this is likely a read error. Because the CDR3's place on the DNA is in doubt, the DNA is left out and the CDR3 is given as listed by TCRdb. The chain carries TRBV29-1 and TRBJ2-5; the DNA was not compared with TRBD1, the D call given in the table. CDR1 is SQVTM, CDR2 ANQGSEA, per germline. The CDR3 has 15 residues if both end residues are counted. CDR3 in amino acids: CSAQKDSIIQETPYI.

The V gene is TRBV11-2, the J gene TRBJ2-3; TRBD2 might be the D (6 bases). This CDR3 has 15 residues. V gave up 4 bases and J gave up 4 bases, with 15 bases separating them. CDR1 SGHAT and CDR2 FQNNGV come from the germline V gene. CDR3 sequence reads: CASSSNPGGADTQYF. CDR3 bases: TGTGCCAGCAGCTCAAACCCCGGGGGAGCAGATACGCAGTATTTT. The full variable domain, its missing parts supplied by reference TRBV11-2 and TRBJ2-3, is EAGVAQSPRYKIIEKRQSVAFWCNPISGHATLYWYQQILGQGPKLLIQFQNNGVVDDSQLPKDRFSAERLKGVDSTLKIQPAKLEDSAVYLCASSSNPGGADTQYFGPGTRLTVL.

This clonotype has only a few counts. The V gene is TRBV4-1, the J gene TRBJ2-5; either TRBD1 or TRBD2 may supply D (7 bases each). The CDR3 has 15 amino acids. Trimming removed 0 bases at V and 5 bases at J, with 13 bases between. Per germline, CDR1 MGHRA and CDR2 YSYEKL. The CDR3: CASSQDSGGAETQYF. In DNA form, the CDR3 reads TGCGCCAGCAGCCAAGATTCAGGGGGGGCGGAGACCCAGTACTTC.

V and J are TRBV4-1 and TRBJ2-3; unclear D gene. Germline loops: CDR1 MGHRA, CDR2 YSYEKL. Deletions cut 4 bases from V and 6 bases from J, with 14 bases between. The CDR3 spans 14 residues. DNA for the CDR3: TGCGCCAGCAGCCTTAGGACCGCTGAGGATACGCAGTATTTT. It translates to CASSLRTAEDTQYF.

This clonotype showed up just a few times. The chain combines TRBV11-1 with TRBJ2-5; 9 positions agree with TRBD1. The CDR3 is made up of 15 amino acids. Trimming at V came to 5 bases and at J to 4 bases, leaving 8 bases not matched to a gene. Per germline, CDR1 SGHAT and CDR2 FQDESV (reference sequence). The CDR3 DNA follows: TGTGCCAGCAGCCGAATCACAGGGGGCAGAGAGACCCAGTACTTC. This codes for CASSRITGGRETQYF. Based on the CDR3 plus reference TRBV11-1 and TRBJ2-5, the full variable domain is EAEVAQSPRYKITEKSQAVAFWCDPISGHATLYWYRQILGQGPELLVQFQDESVVDDSQLPKDRFSAERLKGVDSTLKIQPAELGDSAMYLCASSRITGGRETQYFGPGTRLLVL.

Comments on this clonotype: This may stem from a read error, because a much larger clone lies one nucleotide away. This chain's CDR3 is CASRGGPASGEQFF. The CDR3 DNA reads as TGTGCCAGCAGGGGGGGACCAGCGTCAGGGGAGCAGTTCTTC. The chain employs TRBV2 and TRBJ2-1; a possible D gene is TRBD2 (6 bases). Germline CDR1 SNHLY, CDR2 FYNNEI. The CDR3 spans 14 residues. V dropped 6 bases and J dropped 10 bases, with 19 bases sitting between them.

The gene calls are TRBV20-1 and TRBJ1-5; 7 bases fit TRBD1. This CDR3 region has 13 residues. The V and J ends lost 4 bases and 6 bases, in that order; junction bases with no gene match: 6. Germline values: CDR1 DFQATT, CDR2 SNEGSKA (reference sequence). The CDR3 DNA reads as TGCAGTGCTAAAGACAGGGCTAGTCAGCCCCAGCATTTT. This translates into CSAKDRASQPQHF.

By proportion, this clonotype is medium-sized. The CDR3 here is CATKSGQGFNEQYF. DNA of the CDR3: TGTGCCACTAAGTCGGGACAGGGATTCAACGAGCAGTACTTC. The chain is built from TRBV10-3 and TRBJ2-7, with 9 bases aligning to TRBD1. CDR1 and CDR2 from the germline V gene are ENHRY and SYGVKD. This CDR3 has 14 residues. Trimming took 10 bases from V and 5 from J; bases not matched to a gene: 12.

As for this clonotype: At one end, the junction sequence differs from germline, possibly due to a read error. The chain employs TRBV20-1 and TRBJ2-7; D is possibly TRBD1 or TRBD2 (5 bases each). The CDR3 has 16 residues. Germline V gives CDR1 DFQATT, CDR2 SNEGSKA (reference sequence). The CDR3, as DNA: TGCAGTGCTAGATTGAACCAAGGGGTTTTGCTGGGCGAGCGGTATTTC. As protein: CSARLNQGVLLGERYF.

This chain uses TRBV29-1 with TRBJ2-1; TRBD2 matches at 13 bases. Per the germline V gene, CDR1 is SQVTM and CDR2 is ANQGSEA. The V and J ends lost 6 bases and 10 bases, in that order; junction bases with no gene match: 9. The CDR3 has 14 amino acids. CDR3 DNA: TGCAGCGTCCGGACTAGCGGGAGAACCAAAGAGCAGTTCTTC. This codes for CSVRTSGRTKEQFF.

This clonotype was recorded many times. The chain carries TRBV7-2 and TRBJ1-1, with 7 bases identical to TRBD1. After removal of 3 bases from V and 2 bases from J, the junction contained 3 bases not matched to a gene. Germline values: CDR1 SGHTA, CDR2 FQGNSA. This CDR3 is 14 amino acids long. In DNA form, the CDR3 reads TGTGCCAGCAGCTTCAGGGGGACAAACACTGAAGCTTTCTTT. Protein: CASSFRGTNTEAFF.

The chain couples TRBV20-1 to TRBJ2-7, with 8 bases matching TRBD1. Germline CDR1 DFQATT, CDR2 SNEGSKA (reference sequence). J gave up 1 base and V 3 bases, and 5 bases lay outside the gene matches. This CDR3 is built from 14 residues. The CDR3 nucleotides are TGCAGTGCTAGTCAGGGGGCTGGATCCTACGAGCAGTACTTC. Translating it yields CSASQGAGSYEQYF.

The V call is TRBV4-3, the J call TRBJ2-7, with 7 bases identical to TRBD2. The CDR3 has 15 residues. Germline V lookup: CDR1 LGHNA, CDR2 YSLEER. V lost 4 bases to trimming and J lost 5 bases; unmatched junction nucleotides: 11. The chain's CDR3 is CASSLGSSGTHEQYF. CDR3 coding DNA: TGCGCCAGCAGCCTCGGGTCTAGCGGAACCCACGAGCAGTACTTC.

The chain has TRBV29-1 and TRBJ2-7; D is undetermined. The CDR3 loop spans 15 amino acids. Deletions cut 6 bases from V and 0 bases from J, with 18 bases between. Germline assignment: CDR1 SQVTM and CDR2 ANQGSEA. CDR3 amino acids: CSVPGRVLASYEQYF. The CDR3 DNA reads TGCAGCGTACCGGGTAGGGTATTGGCCTCCTACGAGCAGTACTTC.

Of note for this clonotype: A much larger clone differs from this one at a single base, so this may be a read error. The J gene is TRBJ2-5, the V gene TRBV11-2; D gene ambiguous. The CDR3 has 14 residues. Germline V gene sequence: CDR1 SGHAT, CDR2 FQNNGV. This CDR3 is CPSSLGPGLETQYF. The CDR3 DNA reads as TGTCCCAGCAGCTTAGGCCCGGGCTTGGAGACCCAGTACTTC.

This clonotype is medium-sized. This chain joins TRBV14 and TRBJ2-7, with D perhaps TRBD2 (6 bases). The ends were cut back, 0 bases at V and 3 bases at J, with 9 bases in the middle. CDR3 length: 14 amino acids. Per the germline V gene, CDR1 is SGHDN and CDR2 is FVKESK. The CDR3 reads CASSQEAGFYEQYF. CDR3 DNA: TGTGCCAGCAGCCAAGAGGCGGGGTTCTACGAGCAGTACTTC.

About this clonotype itself: One end of the junction is discordant with germline, which a read error may explain. CDR3 sequence: CASSEEVVSCNELFF. As DNA, the CDR3 is TGTGCCAGCAGTGAAGAAGTCGTATCATGCAATGAGCTGTTCTTC. V gene TRBV6-1 combines with J gene TRBJ2-1; D remains unclear. This CDR3 has 15 residues. Germline assignment: CDR1 MNHNS and CDR2 SASEGT.

This chain joins TRBV2 and TRBJ2-3; the D gene is possibly TRBD1 (5 bases). The tail of the sequence fits TRBJ1-5 better, so the J call may be wrong. Germline V gene data show CDR1 as SNHLY and CDR2 as FYNNEI. The CDR3 is 15 residues long. CDR3 DNA sequence: TGTGCCAGCAGTCCAAGCGGGGCCCGCACAGATACGCAGCATTTT. Translating it yields CASSPSGARTDTQHF.

This chain joins TRBV5-5 and TRBJ2-1, with D possibly matching TRBD2 (6 bases). The germline V gene has CDR1 SGHKS and CDR2 YYEKEE (reference sequence). This CDR3 has 17 residues. Trimming cost V 4 bases and J 0 bases, with 17 bases left between them. CDR3 region: CASSPLDSGYSYNEQFF. The CDR3 DNA sequence: TGTGCCAGCAGCCCCCTGGATAGCGGCTACTCCTACAATGAGCAGTTCTTC.

Points on this clonotype: The germline gene is not matched at one end of the junction; a read error may be the cause. This chain connects TRBV11-2 to TRBJ2-1; weak D call: TRBD2 (7 bases). This CDR3 spans 16 amino acids. Germline V gene sequence: CDR1 SGHAT, CDR2 FQNNGV. The CDR3 sequence is CASNLRGGNPYNEQFF. The CDR3 coding sequence is TGTGCCAGCAACTTAAGGGGGGGCAACCCCTACAATGAGCAGTTCTTC.

The genes are TRBV6-2 or TRBV6-3 and TRBJ1-1, with D maybe TRBD1 (5 bases). CDR3 length equals 15 residues. The germline V gene encodes CDR1 MNHEY and CDR2 SVGEGT. Trimming removed 4 bases at V and 2 bases at J, with 14 bases between. In DNA form, the CDR3 reads TGTGCCAGCAGTTTGCCCTCCACAGGCAACACTGAAGCTTTCTTT. Translated: CASSLPSTGNTEAFF.

Remarks on this clonotype: This CDR3 fails to terminate in the conserved phenylalanine or tryptophan, so it likely reflects a read error. The chain uses TRBV11-1 and TRBJ2-2; no clear D. From germline, CDR1 is SGHAT and CDR2 FQDESV (reference sequence). The V end lost 3 bases, the J end lost 1 base, and 9 bases lay between the germline ends. The CDR3 sequence is 15 residues long. CDR3 DNA sequence: TGTGCCAGCAGCTTCCTTGGACGGAACACCGGGGAGCTGTTTTTG. It translates to CASSFLGRNTGELFL.

Details on this clonotype: One end of the junction is discordant with germline, which a read error may explain. V and J are TRBV11-2 and TRBJ1-5; D ambiguous. The CDR3 is 13 residues long. The germline V gene has CDR1 SGHAT and CDR2 FQNNGV. CDR3 in amino acids: CASILDRGRAQHF. The CDR3 DNA reads as TGTGCCAGCATCTTAGATCGTGGGAGGGCGCAGCATTTT.

CDR3 sequence reads: CSISRPTDGSSQHF. CDR3 nucleotide sequence: TGCAGTATTAGTCGACCGACAGATGGGTCGTCCCAGCATTTT. The chain uses TRBV20-1 and TRBJ1-5, with TRBD1 as a possible D gene (5 bases). This CDR3 is built from 14 residues. V lost 8 bases and J 11 bases, leaving 25 bases between the germline ends. Germline lookup yields CDR1 DFQATT and CDR2 SNEGSKA (reference sequence).

This chain connects TRBV11-2 to TRBJ2-5; 7 nucleotides line up with TRBD2. The CDR3 spans 17 residues. Germline V gene lookup returns CDR1 SGHAT and CDR2 FQNNGV. J lost 5 bases, V lost 5 bases, and 17 bases had no gene match. Here the CDR3 DNA reads TGTGCCAGCAGCCGCGGACTAGACCTATCAATGCATGAGACCCAGTACTTC. It is translated as CASSRGLDLSMHETQYF.

As concerns this clonotype: One junction end disagrees with the germline gene, perhaps due to a read error. The chain uses TRBV20-1 and TRBJ2-4; 8 bases are a match to TRBD1. The germline gives CDR1 DFQATT, CDR2 SNEGSKA (reference sequence). The CDR3 has 14 residues. The CDR3 protein is CGASKGQGKNIQYF. DNA for the CDR3: TGCGGTGCTAGTAAAGGACAGGGTAAAAACATTCAGTACTTC.